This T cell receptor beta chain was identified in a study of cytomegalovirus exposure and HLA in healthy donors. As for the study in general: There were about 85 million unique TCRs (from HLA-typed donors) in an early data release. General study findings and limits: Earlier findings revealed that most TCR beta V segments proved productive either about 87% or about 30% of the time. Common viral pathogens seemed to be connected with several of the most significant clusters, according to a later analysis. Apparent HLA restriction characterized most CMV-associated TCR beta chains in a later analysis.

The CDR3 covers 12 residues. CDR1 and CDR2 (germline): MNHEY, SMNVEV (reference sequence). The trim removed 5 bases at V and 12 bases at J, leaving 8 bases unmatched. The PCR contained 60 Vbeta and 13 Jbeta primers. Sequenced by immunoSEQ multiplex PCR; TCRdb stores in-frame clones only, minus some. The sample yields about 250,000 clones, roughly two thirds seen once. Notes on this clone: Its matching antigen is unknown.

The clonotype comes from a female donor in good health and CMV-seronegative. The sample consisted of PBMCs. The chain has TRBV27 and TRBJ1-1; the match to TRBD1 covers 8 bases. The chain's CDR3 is CASSLMGQVTFF. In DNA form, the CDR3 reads TGTGCCAGCAGTCTGATGGGACAGGTCACTTTCTTT.